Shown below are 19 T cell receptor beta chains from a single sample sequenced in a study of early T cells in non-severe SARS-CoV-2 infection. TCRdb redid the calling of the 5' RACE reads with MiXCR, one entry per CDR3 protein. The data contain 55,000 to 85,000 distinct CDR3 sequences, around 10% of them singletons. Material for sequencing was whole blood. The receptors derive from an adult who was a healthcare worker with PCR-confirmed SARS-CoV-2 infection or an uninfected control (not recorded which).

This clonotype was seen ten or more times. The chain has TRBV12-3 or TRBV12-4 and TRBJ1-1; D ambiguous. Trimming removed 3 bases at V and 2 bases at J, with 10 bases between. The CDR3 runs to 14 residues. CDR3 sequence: CASSFWGRNTEAFF. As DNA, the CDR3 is TGTGCCAGCAGTTTTTGGGGTCGTAACACTGAAGCTTTCTTT.

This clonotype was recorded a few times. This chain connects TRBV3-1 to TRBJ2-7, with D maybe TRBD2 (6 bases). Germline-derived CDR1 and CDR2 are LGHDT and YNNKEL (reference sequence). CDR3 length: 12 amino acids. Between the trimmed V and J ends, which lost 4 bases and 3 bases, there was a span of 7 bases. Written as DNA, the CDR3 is TGTGCCAGCAGCCCGGGAGTCTACGAGCAGTACTTC. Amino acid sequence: CASSPGVYEQYF.

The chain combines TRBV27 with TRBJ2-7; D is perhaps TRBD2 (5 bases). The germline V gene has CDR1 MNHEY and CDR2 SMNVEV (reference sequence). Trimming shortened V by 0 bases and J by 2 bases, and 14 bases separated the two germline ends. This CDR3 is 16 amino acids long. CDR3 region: CASSLSRALGAYEQYF. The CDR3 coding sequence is TGTGCCAGCAGTTTATCGCGGGCACTGGGAGCCTACGAGCAGTACTTC.

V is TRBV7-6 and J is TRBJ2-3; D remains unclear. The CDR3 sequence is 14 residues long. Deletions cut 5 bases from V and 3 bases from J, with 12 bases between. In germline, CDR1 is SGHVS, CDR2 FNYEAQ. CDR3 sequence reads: CASSPSLGTDTQYF. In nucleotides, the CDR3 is TGTGCCAGCAGCCCTTCCCTGGGGACAGATACGCAGTATTTT.

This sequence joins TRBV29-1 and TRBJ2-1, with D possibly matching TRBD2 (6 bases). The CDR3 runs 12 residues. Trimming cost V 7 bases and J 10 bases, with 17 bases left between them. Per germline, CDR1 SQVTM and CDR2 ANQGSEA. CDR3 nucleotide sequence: TGCAGCGCCGGGACTGCAAGCAGGGAGCAGTTCTTC. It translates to CSAGTASREQFF.

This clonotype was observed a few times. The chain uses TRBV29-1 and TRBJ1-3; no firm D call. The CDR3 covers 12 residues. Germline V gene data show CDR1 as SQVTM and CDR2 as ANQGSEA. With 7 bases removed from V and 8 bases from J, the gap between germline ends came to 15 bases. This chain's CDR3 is CSATPGGDTIYF. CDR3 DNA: TGCAGCGCTACGCCAGGAGGAGACACCATATATTTT.

CDR3 sequence (DNA): TGTGCCAGCTCACTTAGTATTACATACGACGGCTATGGCTACACCTTC. This encodes CASSLSITYDGYGYTF. J is TRBJ1-2 and V is TRBV18; D is ambiguous. Looked up from germline, CDR1 is KGHSH and CDR2 is LQKENI. V was trimmed by 4 bases and J by 4 bases, leaving 19 bases between them. This CDR3 has 16 residues.

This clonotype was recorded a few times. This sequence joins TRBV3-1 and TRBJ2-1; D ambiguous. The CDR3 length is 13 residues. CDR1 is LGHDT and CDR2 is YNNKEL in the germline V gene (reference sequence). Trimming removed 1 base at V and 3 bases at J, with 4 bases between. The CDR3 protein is CASSQGVYNEQFF. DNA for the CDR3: TGTGCCAGCAGCCAAGGCGTCTACAATGAGCAGTTCTTC.

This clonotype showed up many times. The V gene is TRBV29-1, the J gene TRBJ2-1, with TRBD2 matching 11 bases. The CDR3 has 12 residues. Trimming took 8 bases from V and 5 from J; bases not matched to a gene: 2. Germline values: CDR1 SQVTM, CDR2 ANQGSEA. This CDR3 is CSSGLADNEQFF. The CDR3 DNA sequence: TGCAGCTCGGGACTAGCGGACAATGAGCAGTTCTTC.

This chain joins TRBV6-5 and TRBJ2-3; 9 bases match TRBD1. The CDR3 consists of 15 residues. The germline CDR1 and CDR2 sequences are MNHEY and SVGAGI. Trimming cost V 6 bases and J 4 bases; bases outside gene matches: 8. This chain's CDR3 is CASRSGTGFADTQYF. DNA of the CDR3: TGTGCCAGCAGGTCCGGGACAGGGTTCGCAGATACGCAGTATTTT.

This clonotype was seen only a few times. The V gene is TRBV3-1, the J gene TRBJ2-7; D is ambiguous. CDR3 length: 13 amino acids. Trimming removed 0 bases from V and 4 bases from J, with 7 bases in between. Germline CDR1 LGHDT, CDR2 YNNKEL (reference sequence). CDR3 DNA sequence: TGTGCCAGCAGCCAAGATAACGGTTACGAGCAGTACTTC. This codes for CASSQDNGYEQYF.

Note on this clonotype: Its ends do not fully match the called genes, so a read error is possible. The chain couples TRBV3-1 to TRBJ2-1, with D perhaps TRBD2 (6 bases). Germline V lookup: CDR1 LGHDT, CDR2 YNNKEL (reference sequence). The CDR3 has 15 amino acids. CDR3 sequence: CASNQVAGSYNEQFF. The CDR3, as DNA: TGTGCCAGCAACCAAGTTGCGGGAAGCTACAATGAGCAGTTCTTC.

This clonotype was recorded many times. In DNA form, the CDR3 reads TGTGCCAGCAGCGCGGCACTAAACACTGAAGCTTTCTTT. It is translated as CASSAALNTEAFF. This chain connects TRBV7-6 to TRBJ1-1; D not certain. CDR3 size: 13 residues. Trimming took off 5 bases at V and 2 bases at J, with 9 bases between the two ends. CDR1 SGHVS and CDR2 FNYEAQ come from the germline V gene.

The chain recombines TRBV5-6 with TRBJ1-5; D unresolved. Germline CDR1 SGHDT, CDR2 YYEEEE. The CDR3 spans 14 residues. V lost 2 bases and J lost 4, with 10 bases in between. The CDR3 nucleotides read TGTGCCAGCAGCTTATACGGGCTGAATCAGCCCCAGCATTTT. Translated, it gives CASSLYGLNQPQHF.

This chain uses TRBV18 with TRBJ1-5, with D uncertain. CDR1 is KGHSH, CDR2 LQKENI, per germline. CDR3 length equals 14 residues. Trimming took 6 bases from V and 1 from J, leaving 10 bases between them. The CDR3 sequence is CASSPSVSNQPQHF. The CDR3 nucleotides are TGTGCCAGCTCGCCGTCGGTCAGCAATCAGCCCCAGCATTTT.

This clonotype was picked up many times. The CDR3 sequence: CASSSLNTGELFF. The CDR3 DNA sequence: TGTGCCAGTAGCTCGCTGAACACCGGGGAGCTGTTTTTT. The chain links TRBV19 to TRBJ2-2, with unresolved D. CDR3 size: 13 residues. Germline loops: CDR1 LNHDA, CDR2 SQIVND (reference sequence). V gave up 6 bases and J gave up 1 base, with 6 bases separating them.

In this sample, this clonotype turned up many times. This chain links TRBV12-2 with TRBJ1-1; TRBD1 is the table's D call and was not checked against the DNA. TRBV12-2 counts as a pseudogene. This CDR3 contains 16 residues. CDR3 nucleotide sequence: TGTGCAAGTCGCCGAATTCAACTCCAGGGGGACACTGAAGCTTTCTTT. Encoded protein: CASRRIQLQGDTEAFF.

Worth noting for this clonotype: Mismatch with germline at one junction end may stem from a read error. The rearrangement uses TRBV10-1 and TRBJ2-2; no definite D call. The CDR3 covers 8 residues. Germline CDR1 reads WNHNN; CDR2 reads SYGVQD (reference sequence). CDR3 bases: TGCGCCACCACTCGGGCGGAGTTT. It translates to CATTRAEF.

This CDR3 reads CSARDVPGENTEAFF. CDR3 nucleotides: TGCAGTGCTAGAGATGTCCCAGGGGAGAACACTGAAGCTTTCTTT. The gene calls are TRBV20-1 and TRBJ1-1; perhaps TRBD1 as D (6 bases). There are 15 residues in the CDR3. Looked up from germline, CDR1 is DFQATT and CDR2 is SNEGSKA (reference sequence). Trimming removed 0 bases from V and 1 base from J, with 12 bases in between.